One sample yielded the 30 T cell receptor beta chains listed below, sequenced in a study of vaccination effects on CD4 cells after COVID-19. TCRdb keeps only in-frame clones here, not all; method: immunoSEQ multiplex PCR. The sample has 37,000 or so clones, under 70% seen once. Antigens of these TCRs are unknown. Using viral peptide pools, the ViraFEST assay grew out antigen-specific CD4+ T cells prior to sequencing. The culture ran for approximately 10 days before CD4+ T cells were isolated. People in the vaccine group had not been infected with SARS-CoV-2 before, and their nucleocapsid antibodies were negative. Sequenced here: CD4+ T cells from PBMCs cultured with HCoV-OC43 spike peptides, sampled before COVID-19 vaccination. The subset denotes: HCoV-OC43 spike overlapping peptide pool stimulation. Every receptor here comes from a human donor who received a COVID-19 vaccine.

This chain uses TRBV11-3 with TRBJ2-1, with TRBD2 identical over 9 bases. CDR1 is SGHNT, CDR2 YENEEA, per germline. J lost 0 bases, V lost 1 base, and 7 bases had no gene match. This CDR3 region has 18 residues. DNA for the CDR3: TGTGCCAGCAGCTTAGGGGCTAGCGGGGCGAGCTCCTACAATGAGCAGTTCTTC. Translated: CASSLGASGASSYNEQFF.

This clone was observed many times. Other nucleotide sequences from this sample produce the same CDR3. The chain uses TRBV30 and TRBJ1-5; D unclear. The germline gives CDR1 GTSNPN, CDR2 SVGIG (reference sequence). This CDR3 has 13 residues. With 0 bases removed from V and 2 bases from J, the gap between germline ends came to 5 bases. CDR3 coding DNA: TGTGCCTGGAGTGTACAACGCAATCAGCCCCAGCATTTT. Translated, it gives CAWSVQRNQPQHF.

This clone was found a few times. The rearrangement links TRBV21-1 to TRBJ2-5. TRBV21-1 corresponds to a pseudogene. The CDR3 is 15 residues long. CDR3 sequence (DNA): TGTGCCAGCAGCAAAGAGGGCCAAGGAAAAGAGACCCAGTACTTC. Translating it yields CASSKEGQGKETQYF.

In this sample, this clone turned up once. This chain uses TRBV11-2 with TRBJ2-1, with a possible D match to TRBD2 (7 bases). This CDR3 comprises 17 residues. Trimming took off 5 bases at V and 6 bases at J, with 23 bases between the two ends. Germline V gene lookup returns CDR1 SGHAT and CDR2 FQNNGV. The CDR3 region is CASSANVGGGQFNEQFF. The CDR3 region has the DNA TGTGCCAGCAGCGCTAACGTAGGGGGGGGGCAGTTCAATGAGCAGTTCTTC.

The V call is TRBV19, the J call TRBJ1-2, with TRBD1 matching over 10 bases. CDR1 LNHDA and CDR2 SQIVND come from the germline V gene (reference sequence). The CDR3 has 14 amino acids. The J segment lost 5 bases and the V segment lost 11 bases, leaving 11 bases of the junction unmatched. The CDR3 region is CASKSGQGFYGYTF. The CDR3 DNA sequence: TGTGCCTCCAAATCGGGACAGGGGTTTTATGGCTACACCTTC.

The rearrangement uses TRBV12-3 or TRBV12-4 and TRBJ2-1, with D hard to call. The CDR3 is 12 amino acids. The V end was cut by 7 bases, the J end by 9 bases, with 13 bases between. The CDR3 DNA is TGTGCCAGCACCCTTACCCTGGGTGAGCAGTTCTTC. It yields the protein CASTLTLGEQFF.

The rearrangement joins TRBV7-9 to TRBJ2-3, with D perhaps matching TRBD1 (5 bases). Trimming took 3 bases from V and 2 from J, leaving 12 bases between them. Germline assignment: CDR1 SEHNR and CDR2 FQNEAQ (reference sequence). The CDR3 consists of 15 residues. The CDR3 sequence: CASSFRQGNTDTQYF. CDR3 bases: TGTGCCAGCAGCTTCCGTCAGGGTAACACAGATACGCAGTATTTT.

The chain joins TRBV7-8 to TRBJ1-2; the D is unclear. V lost 0 bases, J lost 2 bases, and 10 bases lay in between. Germline CDR1 SGHVS, CDR2 FQNEAQ. This CDR3 region has 15 residues. CDR3 DNA sequence: TGTGCCAGCAGCTTAGCCGATAGGCCCAACTATGGCTACACCTTC. Translating gives CASSLADRPNYGYTF.

This clone was observed once. CDR3 amino acids: CASSTRVDTEAFF. Here the CDR3 DNA reads TGTGCCAGCAGCACCAGGGTAGACACTGAAGCTTTCTTT. The chain combines TRBV7-7 with TRBJ1-1; the D gene is possibly TRBD1 (5 bases). V was pared by 5 bases and J by 3 bases, with 10 bases between. The CDR3 totals 13 residues. Germline loops: CDR1 SSHAT, CDR2 FNYEAQ (reference sequence).

This clone was detected a few times. This sequence joins TRBV30 and TRBJ1-2; 7 positions match TRBD1. The length of the CDR3 is 13 residues. Germline V gene sequence: CDR1 GTSNPN, CDR2 SVGIG (reference sequence). Losses at the gene ends were 8 bases for V and 7 bases for J; bases not matched to a gene: 13. The CDR3 here is CAGSGQTRLGYTF. The CDR3 nucleotides read TGTGCCGGCTCGGGACAGACAAGGCTTGGCTACACCTTC.

This chain's CDR3 is CSVEERDYEQYF. CDR3 coding DNA: TGCAGCGTTGAGGAGAGGGACTACGAGCAGTACTTC. The chain has TRBV29-1 and TRBJ2-7; tentatively, D is TRBD2 (5 bases). The CDR3 is 12 amino acids. Per germline, CDR1 SQVTM and CDR2 ANQGSEA. The V and J ends lost 3 bases and 3 bases respectively, with 9 bases between them.

V and J are TRBV9 and TRBJ1-2; 10 nucleotides match TRBD1. This CDR3 spans 15 amino acids. Germline V gene data show CDR1 as SGDLS and CDR2 as YYNGEE. With 4 bases clipped from V and 4 bases from J, the junction kept 7 bases outside the gene matches. The CDR3 bases are TGTGCCAGCAGCACCTCCGGGACAGGGGCCTATGGCTACACCTTC. Translating gives CASSTSGTGAYGYTF.

The chain joins TRBV27 to TRBJ2-1; 8 bases are shared with TRBD2. The CDR3 runs to 16 residues. Germline assignment: CDR1 MNHEY and CDR2 SMNVEV (reference sequence). Unmatched junction bases numbered 14, after V lost 5 bases and J lost 8 bases. The CDR3 bases are TGTGCCAGCAGTCCATTCGGGGGGGGCCTTTCCGATGAGCAGTTCTTC. Translated: CASSPFGGGLSDEQFF.

CDR3 sequence (DNA): TGTGCCAGCAGGAAAGGGGGCTTGACCGGGGAGCTGTTTTTT. The encoded protein is CASRKGGLTGELFF. The genes are TRBV6-5 and TRBJ2-2, with 7 bases fitting TRBD1. The germline V gene encodes CDR1 MNHEY and CDR2 SVGAGI. After removal of 6 bases from V and 5 bases from J, the junction contained 6 bases not matched to a gene. This CDR3 region has 14 residues.

The chain employs TRBV12-5 and TRBJ2-1; 7 nucleotides match TRBD2. The trim removed 3 bases at V and 5 bases at J, leaving 16 bases unmatched. The CDR3 has 18 residues. Looked up from germline, CDR1 is LGHNT and CDR2 is FRNRAP. The CDR3 DNA is TGTGCTAGTGGTTTTAATGTAGGGACTATGCGGGGGAACAATGAGCAGTTCTTC. The encoded protein is CASGFNVGTMRGNNEQFF.

The V gene is TRBV6-5, the J gene TRBJ2-1, with a possible D match to TRBD2 (5 bases). Deletions cut 3 bases from V and 8 bases from J, with 14 bases between. Germline CDR1 MNHEY, CDR2 SVGAGI. CDR3 length equals 14 residues. The CDR3, as DNA: TGTGCCAGCAGTTATCCTAGCAGGCTCGATGAGCAGTTCTTC. It translates to CASSYPSRLDEQFF.

This chain links TRBV7-8 with TRBJ2-1; 7 bases agree with TRBD2. The CDR3 has 13 amino acids. CDR1 is SGHVS and CDR2 is FQNEAQ in the germline V gene. V lost 5 bases, J lost 12 bases, and 10 bases stayed unmatched. CDR3: CASSHNQREAQFF. The CDR3 region has the DNA TGTGCCAGCAGCCACAATCAGCGGGAAGCGCAGTTCTTC.

The chain employs TRBV9 and TRBJ2-1; tentatively, D is TRBD2 (5 bases). There are 14 residues in the CDR3. Germline CDR1 reads SGDLS; CDR2 reads YYNGEE. V was shortened by 6 bases and J by 5 bases, with 15 bases between the two germline ends. The CDR3 protein is CASNKRRSDNEQFF. CDR3 DNA sequence: TGTGCCAGCAACAAACGGAGGTCAGACAATGAGCAGTTCTTC.

The chain uses TRBV7-8 and TRBJ2-7, with 12 bases fitting TRBD2. The CDR3 spans 15 residues. The trim removed 4 bases at V and 2 bases at J, leaving 3 bases unmatched. Germline V gene lookup returns CDR1 SGHVS and CDR2 FQNEAQ. The CDR3 region is CASSSSGGAAYEQYF. CDR3 sequence (DNA): TGTGCCAGCAGCTCTAGCGGGGGGGCCGCCTACGAGCAGTACTTC.

There are a few counts of this clone. The V gene is TRBV3-1 (or the pseudogene TRBV3-2), the J gene TRBJ2-7; D ambiguous. Trimming took off 4 bases at V and 0 bases at J, with 7 bases between the two ends. This CDR3 is built from 13 residues. The germline V gene encodes CDR1 LGHDT and CDR2 YNNKEL (reference sequence). The CDR3 coding sequence is TGTGCCAGCAGCCCTCTCGGCTCCTACGAGCAGTACTTC. Translation gives CASSPLGSYEQYF.

The chain employs TRBV19 and TRBJ2-3; 8 bases are a match to TRBD2. Trimming removed 1 base from V and 6 bases from J; junction bases left unmatched: 0. Germline loops: CDR1 LNHDA, CDR2 SQIVND (reference sequence). This CDR3 comprises 13 residues. The CDR3 nucleotides are TGTGCCAGTAGTATAGGACTAGCGGATACGCAGTATTTT. This translates into CASSIGLADTQYF.

The gene calls are TRBV5-1 and TRBJ2-7; perhaps TRBD1 as D (6 bases). Germline values: CDR1 SGHRS, CDR2 YFSETQ. V lost 4 bases and J lost 2, with 16 bases in between. The CDR3 extends over 15 amino acids. CDR3 residues: CASSPTRDKPYEQYF. The CDR3 DNA is TGCGCCAGCAGCCCGACCCGGGACAAGCCCTACGAGCAGTACTTC.

This clone was seen once. This chain uses TRBV2 with TRBJ2-2; no firm D call. This CDR3 has 14 amino acids. The V end lost 4 bases, the J end lost 1 base, and 7 bases lay between the germline ends. Looked up from germline, CDR1 is SNHLY and CDR2 is FYNNEI. The CDR3 loop is CASSVKRNTGELFF. Written as DNA, the CDR3 is TGTGCCAGCAGTGTCAAGCGGAACACCGGGGAGCTGTTTTTT. The complete variable domain, with remaining parts taken from reference TRBV2 and TRBJ2-2, reads EPEVTQTPSHQVTQMGQEVILRCVPISNHLYFYWYRQILGQKVEFLVSFYNNEISEKSEIFDDQFSVERPDGSNFTLKIRSTKLEDSAMYFCASSVKRNTGELFFGEGSRLTVL.

This chain connects TRBV3-1 (or the pseudogene TRBV3-2) to TRBJ1-2; possibly TRBD1 for D (5 bases). Germline CDR1 reads LGHDT; CDR2 reads YNNKEL (reference sequence). This CDR3 spans 15 amino acids. Trimming shortened V by 1 base and J by 7 bases, and 16 bases separated the two germline ends. The CDR3, as DNA: TGTGCCAGCAGCCAAGTGGTTTCAGGGTCCGTTGGCTACACCTTC. Its protein product is CASSQVVSGSVGYTF.

The chain couples TRBV4-1 to TRBJ2-6; 7 nucleotides align to TRBD1. The CDR3 covers 18 residues. V was clipped by 5 bases and J by 0 bases; unmatched bases: 10. CDR1 and CDR2 from the germline V gene are MGHRA and YSYEKL. CDR3 bases: TGCGCCAGCAGCTTCCGACAGGGCCTCGCCTCTGGGGCCAACGTCCTGACTTTC. As protein: CASSFRQGLASGANVLTF.

The CDR3, as DNA: TGTGCCAGCATCCTGGACAGGGTCGACGCTGAAGCTTTCTTT. It is translated as CASILDRVDAEAFF. The rearrangement links TRBV2 to TRBJ1-1; 8 bases are a match to TRBD1. Trimming at V came to 7 bases and at J to 6 bases, leaving 10 bases not matched to a gene. CDR1 is SNHLY and CDR2 is FYNNEI in the germline V gene. The CDR3 length is 14 residues.

Only a few counts were recorded for this clone. The rearrangement links TRBV7-2 to TRBJ1-1, with D tentatively TRBD1 (5 bases). Germline CDR1 SGHTA, CDR2 FQGNSA. This CDR3 region has 15 residues. The germline V and J ends were trimmed by 5 bases and 3 bases, with 16 bases remaining between them. The CDR3 reads CASSPQGRRYTEAFF. The CDR3 region has the DNA TGTGCCAGCAGCCCGCAGGGACGGAGATACACTGAAGCTTTCTTT.

For this clone: One end of the junction does not line up with germline, which may come from a read error. The V call is TRBV2, the J call TRBJ2-7; D is unresolved. From germline, CDR1 is SNHLY and CDR2 FYNNEI. This CDR3 has 13 amino acids. The CDR3 region has the DNA TGTGCCAGCATTGAACAAGAAGCCTACGAGCAGTACTTC. Translated, it gives CASIEQEAYEQYF.

The rearrangement links TRBV10-3 to TRBJ1-2, with D possibly matching TRBD1 (5 bases). Germline lookup yields CDR1 ENHRY and CDR2 SYGVKD. V dropped 3 bases and J dropped 1 base, with 6 bases sitting between them. The CDR3 extends over 13 amino acids. For the CDR3, the DNA is TGTGCCATCAGTGACCAGGGTAACTATGGCTACACCTTC. Translating it yields CAISDQGNYGYTF.

This clone has just a few counts. This rearrangement joins TRBV5-1 to TRBJ1-5; weak D call: TRBD1 (6 bases). V was trimmed by 2 bases and J by 5 bases, leaving 11 bases between them. The CDR3 length is 14 residues. CDR1 SGHRS and CDR2 YFSETQ come from the germline V gene. The CDR3 here is CASSFWPGDQPQHF. In DNA form, the CDR3 reads TGCGCCAGCAGCTTTTGGCCAGGGGATCAGCCCCAGCATTTT.